This T cell receptor beta chain was observed in a study of blood T cell repertoires in COVID-19. Study-wide context: Acute-phase and convalescent COVID-19 samples originated in the United States, Italy and Spain. PBMCs, B-cell-depleted T cells, or T cells provided the cDNA or gDNA that made up the material.

Germline CDR1 is MNHEY and CDR2 is SVGAGI. The CDR3 sequence is 12 residues long. V was cut by 7 bases and J by 7 bases, with 10 bases left in between. Methods used by the authors: Amplification from reference gene primers served as the basis for estimated nucleated cell counts. Measured with immunoSEQ multiplex PCR; TCRdb has only the in-frame clones, and not every one. The V and J calls and clone size come from that table; D and trimming were worked out from the DNA. This sample yields around 130,000 clones, of which approximately 80% are seen a single time; 9% to 15% belongs to the top ten. The sequence derives from a woman aged 55-75 years with acute or convalescent COVID-19. The genes are TRBV6-5 and TRBJ2-2; D gene unclear. Sequenced input: peripheral blood. In nucleotides, the CDR3 is TGTGCCAGCATGAGGAACGGCGGGGAGCTGTTTTTT. Residues: CASMRNGGELFF.